The clone carrying this TCR beta chain appeared many times. Its matching antigen is unknown. The data were obtained in a study of metastatic and nonmetastatic thyroid tumors. Study-level findings and limits: As reported, TCR beta diversity in blood and tumor was significantly higher in malignant thyroid tumors than in benign nodules.

The V gene's germline CDR1 is LNHDA and CDR2 SQIVND (reference sequence). This CDR3 region has 13 residues. V was pared by 6 bases and J by 4 bases, with 4 bases of the junction left unmatched. Each patient came to thyroid surgery without any prior treatment (of any kind). With MiXCR, TCRdb reprocessed the PCR reads. Of under 95,000 clones listed, approximately 11% are singletons. Input material: blood. The chain joins TRBV19 to TRBJ1-1; TRBD1 aligns across 8 bases. The sequence derives from a female donor with papillary thyroid cancer or a benign thyroid nodule (not recorded which). Some clones in this sample may be carry-over from other donors' samples. The CDR3 loop is CASSWQGATEAFF. CDR3 nucleotide sequence: TGTGCCAGTAGCTGGCAGGGGGCCACTGAAGCTTTCTTT.